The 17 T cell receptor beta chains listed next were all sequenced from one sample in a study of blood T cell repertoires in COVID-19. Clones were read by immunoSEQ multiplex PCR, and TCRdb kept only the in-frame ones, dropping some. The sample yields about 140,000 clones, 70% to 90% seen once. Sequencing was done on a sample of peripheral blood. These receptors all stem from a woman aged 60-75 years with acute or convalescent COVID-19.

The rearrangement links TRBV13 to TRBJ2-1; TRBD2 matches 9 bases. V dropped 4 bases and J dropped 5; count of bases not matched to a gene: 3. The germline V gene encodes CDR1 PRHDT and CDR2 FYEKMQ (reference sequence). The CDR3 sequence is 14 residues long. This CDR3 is CASSSQRGDNEQFF. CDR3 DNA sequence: TGTGCCAGCAGCTCGCAGCGGGGGGACAATGAGCAGTTCTTC.

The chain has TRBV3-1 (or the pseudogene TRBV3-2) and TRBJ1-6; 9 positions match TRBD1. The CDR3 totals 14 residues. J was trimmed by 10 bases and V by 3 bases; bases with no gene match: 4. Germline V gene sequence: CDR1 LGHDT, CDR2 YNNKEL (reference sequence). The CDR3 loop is CASSQTGGDSPLHF. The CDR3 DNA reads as TGTGCCAGCAGCCAGACAGGGGGGGACTCACCCCTCCACTTT.

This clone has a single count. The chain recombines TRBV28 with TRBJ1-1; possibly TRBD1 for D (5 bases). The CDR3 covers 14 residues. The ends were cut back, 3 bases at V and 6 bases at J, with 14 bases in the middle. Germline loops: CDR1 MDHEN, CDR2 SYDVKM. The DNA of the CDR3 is TGTGCCAGCAGTTTTTCCGGGGGGAGGGCTGAAGCTTTCTTT. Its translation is CASSFSGGRAEAFF.

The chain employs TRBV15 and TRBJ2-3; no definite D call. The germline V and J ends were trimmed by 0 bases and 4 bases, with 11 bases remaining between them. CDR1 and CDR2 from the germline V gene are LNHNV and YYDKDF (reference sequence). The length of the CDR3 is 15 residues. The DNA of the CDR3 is TGTGCCACCAGCAGAGACGTCGACGGGTCAGATACGCAGTATTTT. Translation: CATSRDVDGSDTQYF.

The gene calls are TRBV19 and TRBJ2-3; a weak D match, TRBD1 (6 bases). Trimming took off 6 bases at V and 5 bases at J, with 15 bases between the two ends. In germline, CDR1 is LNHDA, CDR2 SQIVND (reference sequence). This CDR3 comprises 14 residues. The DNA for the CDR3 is TGTGCCAGTAGCCTGAGAGAGGGGGTAGATACGCAGTATTTT. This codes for CASSLREGVDTQYF. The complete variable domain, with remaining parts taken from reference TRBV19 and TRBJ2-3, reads DGGITQSPKYLFRKEGQNVTLSCEQNLNHDAMYWYRQDPGQGLRLIYYSQIVNDFQKGDIAEGYSVSREKKESFPLTVTSAQKNPTAFYLCASSLREGVDTQYFGPGTRLTVL.

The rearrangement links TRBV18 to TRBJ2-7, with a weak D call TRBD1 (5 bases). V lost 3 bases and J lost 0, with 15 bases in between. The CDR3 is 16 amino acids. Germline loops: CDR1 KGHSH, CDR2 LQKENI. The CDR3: CASSPLDSPSSYEQYF. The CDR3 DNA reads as TGTGCCAGCTCACCTCTCGACAGTCCTAGCTCCTACGAGCAGTACTTC.

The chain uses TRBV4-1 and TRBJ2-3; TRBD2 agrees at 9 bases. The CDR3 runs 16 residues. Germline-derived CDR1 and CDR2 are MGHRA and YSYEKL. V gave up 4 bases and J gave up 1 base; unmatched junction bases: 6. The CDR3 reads CASSLSPSGGTDTQYF. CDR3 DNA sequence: TGCGCCAGCAGCCTATCTCCTAGCGGGGGCACAGATACGCAGTATTTT.

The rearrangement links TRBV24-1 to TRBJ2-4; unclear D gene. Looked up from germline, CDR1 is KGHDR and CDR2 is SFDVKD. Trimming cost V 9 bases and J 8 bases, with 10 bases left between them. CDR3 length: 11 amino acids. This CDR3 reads CATEDGYIQYF. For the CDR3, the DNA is TGTGCCACCGAAGACGGGTACATTCAGTACTTC.

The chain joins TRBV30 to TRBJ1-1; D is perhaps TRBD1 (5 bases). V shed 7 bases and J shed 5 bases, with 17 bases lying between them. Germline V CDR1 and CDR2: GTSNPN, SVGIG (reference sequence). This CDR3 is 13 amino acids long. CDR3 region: CASYGGGRTEAFF. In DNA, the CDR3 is TGTGCCTCCTACGGGGGGGGGAGGACTGAAGCTTTCTTT.

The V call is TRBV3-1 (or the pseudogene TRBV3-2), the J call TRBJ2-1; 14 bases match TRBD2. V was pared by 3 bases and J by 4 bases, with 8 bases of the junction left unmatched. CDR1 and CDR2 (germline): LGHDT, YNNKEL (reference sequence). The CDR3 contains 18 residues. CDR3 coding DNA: TGTGCCAGCAGCCATCTCCGGACTAGCGGGGGGTCATACAATGAGCAGTTCTTC. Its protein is CASSHLRTSGGSYNEQFF.

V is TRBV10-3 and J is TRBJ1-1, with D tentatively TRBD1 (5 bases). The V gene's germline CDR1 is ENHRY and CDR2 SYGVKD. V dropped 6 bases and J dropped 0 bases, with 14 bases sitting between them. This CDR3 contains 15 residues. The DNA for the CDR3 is TGTGCCATCAGGGGGGAGGCAGTCATGAACACTGAAGCTTTCTTT. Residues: CAIRGEAVMNTEAFF.

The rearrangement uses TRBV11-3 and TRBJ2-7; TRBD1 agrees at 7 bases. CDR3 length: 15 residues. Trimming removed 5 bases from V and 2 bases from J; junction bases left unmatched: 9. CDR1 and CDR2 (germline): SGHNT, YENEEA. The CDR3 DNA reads TGTGCCAGCAGCGTAAGGGACAGCCCAGCCTACGAGCAGTACTTC. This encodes CASSVRDSPAYEQYF.

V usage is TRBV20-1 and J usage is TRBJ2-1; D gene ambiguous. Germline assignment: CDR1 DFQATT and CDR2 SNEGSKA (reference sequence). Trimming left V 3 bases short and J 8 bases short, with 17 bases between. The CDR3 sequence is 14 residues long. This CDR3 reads CSASLDSAWDEQFF. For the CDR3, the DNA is TGCAGTGCTAGTTTAGACTCAGCGTGGGATGAGCAGTTCTTC.

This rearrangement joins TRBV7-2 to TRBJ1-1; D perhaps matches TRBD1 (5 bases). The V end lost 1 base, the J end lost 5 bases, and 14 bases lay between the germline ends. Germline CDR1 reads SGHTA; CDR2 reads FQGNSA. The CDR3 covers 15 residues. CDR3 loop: CASSLDAGRGTEAFF. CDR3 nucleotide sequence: TGTGCCAGCAGCTTAGACGCGGGGCGAGGGACTGAAGCTTTCTTT.

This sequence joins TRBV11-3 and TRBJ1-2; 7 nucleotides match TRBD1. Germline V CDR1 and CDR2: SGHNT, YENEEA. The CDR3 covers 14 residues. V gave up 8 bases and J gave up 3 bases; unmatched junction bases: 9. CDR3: CASGQAPTHYGYTF. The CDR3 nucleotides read TGTGCCAGCGGACAGGCCCCGACTCACTATGGCTACACCTTC.

As DNA, the CDR3 is TGCGCCAGCAGCCAGACCGGGACAGGGATCCCTGGGGCCAACGTCCTGACTTTC. This encodes CASSQTGTGIPGANVLTF. The genes are TRBV4-1 and TRBJ2-6; 9 bases map to TRBD1. With 3 bases clipped from V and 2 bases from J, the junction kept 8 bases outside the gene matches. CDR1 and CDR2 from the germline V gene are MGHRA and YSYEKL. The CDR3 has 18 amino acids.

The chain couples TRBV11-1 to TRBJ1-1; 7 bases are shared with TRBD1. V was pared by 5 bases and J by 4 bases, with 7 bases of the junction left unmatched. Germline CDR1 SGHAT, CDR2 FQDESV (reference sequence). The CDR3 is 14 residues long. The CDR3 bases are TGTGCCAGCAGCCGTAACCAGGGGGGCACTGAAGCTTTCTTT. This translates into CASSRNQGGTEAFF.